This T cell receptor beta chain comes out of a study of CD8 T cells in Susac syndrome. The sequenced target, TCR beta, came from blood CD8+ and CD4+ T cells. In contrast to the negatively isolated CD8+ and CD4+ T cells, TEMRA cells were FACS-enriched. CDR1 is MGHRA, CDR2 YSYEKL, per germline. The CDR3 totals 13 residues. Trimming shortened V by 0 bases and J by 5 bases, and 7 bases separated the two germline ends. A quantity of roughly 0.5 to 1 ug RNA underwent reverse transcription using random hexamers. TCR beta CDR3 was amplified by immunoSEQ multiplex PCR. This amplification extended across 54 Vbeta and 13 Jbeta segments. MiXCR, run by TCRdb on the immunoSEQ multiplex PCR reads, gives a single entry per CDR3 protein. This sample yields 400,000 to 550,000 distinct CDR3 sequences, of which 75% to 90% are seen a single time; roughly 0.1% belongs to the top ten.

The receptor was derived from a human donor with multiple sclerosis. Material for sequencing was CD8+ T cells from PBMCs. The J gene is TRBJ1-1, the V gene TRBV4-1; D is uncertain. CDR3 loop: CASSQDSLTEAFF. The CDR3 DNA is TGCGCCAGCAGCCAAGATTCGTTAACTGAAGCTTTCTTT.